These 32 T cell receptor beta chains were all obtained from the same sample, sequenced in a study. Via MiXCR, TCRdb re-called the 5' RACE reads, giving one row per CDR3 protein. The sample has about 54,000 distinct CDR3 sequences; approximately 17% are singletons. Sample: naive CD4+ T cells sorted from blood. The subset denotes: naive CD4+ T cells, CD4+CD45RA+CD25-. The source is a female donor with breast cancer.

The table lists this clonotype with many counts. The V gene is TRBV5-1, the J gene TRBJ2-7; 7 nucleotides match TRBD2. Trimming removed 4 bases from V and 3 bases from J; junction bases left unmatched: 4. Germline CDR1 reads SGHRS; CDR2 reads YFSETQ. This CDR3 comprises 13 residues. DNA of the CDR3: TGCGCCAGCAGCGTCGGGAGGTACTACGAGCAGTACTTC. Protein sequence: CASSVGRYYEQYF. Together with reference TRBV5-1 and TRBJ2-7, the CDR3 gives the full variable domain: KAGVTQTPRYLIKTRGQQVTLSCSPISGHRSVSWYQQTPGQGLQFLFEYFSETQRNKGNFPGRFSGRQFSNSRSEMNVSTLELGDSALYLCASSVGRYYEQYFGPGTRLTVT.

This clonotype was found a few times. This chain links TRBV12-3 or TRBV12-4 with TRBJ1-5; D is uncertain. The germline V and J ends were trimmed by 8 bases and 1 base, with 12 bases remaining between them. This CDR3 has 14 amino acids. The CDR3 sequence is CASGDSISNQPQHF. The CDR3, as DNA: TGTGCCAGCGGGGATTCAATAAGCAATCAGCCCCAGCATTTT.

This clonotype was observed many times. J is TRBJ2-3 and V is TRBV5-1; D uncertain. Germline V gene lookup returns CDR1 SGHRS and CDR2 YFSETQ. The CDR3 consists of 14 residues. The germline V and J ends were trimmed by 0 bases and 3 bases, with 8 bases remaining between them. The CDR3, as DNA: TGCGCCAGCAGCTTGGAACAGTTGACAGATACGCAGTATTTT. Residues: CASSLEQLTDTQYF.

About this clonotype itself: This is likely a read error, given that the CDR3 carries no conserved phenylalanine or tryptophan at its end. V usage is TRBV20-1 and J usage is TRBJ2-1; D perhaps matches TRBD2 (6 bases). The CDR3 is 14 residues long. Germline V gene data show CDR1 as DFQATT and CDR2 as SNEGSKA (reference sequence). The V gene lost 5 bases and the J gene lost 6 bases, with 17 bases spanning the gap. CDR3 nucleotide sequence: TGCAGTGCTCGGCTAGGCCTAGCGAGCAATGAGCAGTTCCTC. This translates into CSARLGLASNEQFL.

This clonotype was seen a few times. Since a much larger clone is just one base distant, this may be a read error. The CDR3 is CASSPGTGSYNEQVF. The CDR3 region has the DNA TGCGCCAGCAGCCCCGGGACAGGCTCCTACAATGAGCAGGTCTTC. V gene TRBV5-1 combines with J gene TRBJ2-1; 8 bases agree with TRBD1. The CDR3 is 15 amino acids. Germline CDR1 and CDR2: SGHRS and YFSETQ.

There are a few counts of this clonotype. This rearrangement joins TRBV6-5 to TRBJ1-1; D unresolved. The V gene lost 8 bases and the J gene lost 1 base, with 5 bases spanning the gap. Germline CDR1 reads MNHEY; CDR2 reads SVGAGI. This CDR3 is built from 11 residues. The CDR3 nucleotides are TGTGCCAGCGCAGGGAACACTGAAGCTTTCTTT. This gives the protein CASAGNTEAFF.

In this sample, this clonotype turned up many times. The V call is TRBV7-2, the J call TRBJ1-1, with D unresolved. V lost 3 bases, J lost 8 bases, and 13 bases lay in between. Germline loops: CDR1 SGHTA, CDR2 FQGNSA. CDR3 size: 13 residues. The CDR3 coding sequence is TGTGCCAGCAGCTTGGCCGTAAGACGCGAAGCTTTCTTT. Translation: CASSLAVRREAFF.

The J gene is TRBJ2-1, the V gene TRBV5-1; 12 bases fit TRBD2. Germline CDR1 is SGHRS and CDR2 is YFSETQ. Trimming removed 6 bases from V and 4 bases from J; junction bases left unmatched: 5. The CDR3 contains 15 residues. The CDR3 sequence: CASTRTSGNYNEQFF. CDR3 bases: TGCGCCAGCACCCGGACTAGCGGGAATTACAATGAGCAGTTCTTC.

This clonotype was picked up a small number of times. The gene calls are TRBV14 and TRBJ2-7; no reliable D call. Trimming stripped 4 bases from V and 7 bases from J, with 17 bases between. Germline loops: CDR1 SGHDN, CDR2 FVKESK. The CDR3 sequence is 14 residues long. The CDR3: CASSPTPGLGEQYF. DNA of the CDR3: TGTGCCAGCAGCCCTACCCCGGGCTTGGGTGAGCAGTACTTC.

This clonotype showed up many times. V usage is TRBV7-3 and J usage is TRBJ2-3; tentative D call: TRBD1 (6 bases). CDR1 is SGHTA and CDR2 is FQGTGA in the germline V gene. This CDR3 has 10 residues. Between the trimmed V and J ends, which lost 5 bases and 10 bases, there was a span of 7 bases. CDR3 amino acids: CASSPGAQYF. The CDR3 DNA follows: TGTGCCAGCAGCCCAGGGGCGCAGTATTTT.

This clonotype was seen a few times. The gene calls are TRBV7-2 and TRBJ2-2, with 9 bases identical to TRBD2. Germline CDR1 reads SGHTA; CDR2 reads FQGNSA. The CDR3 loop spans 18 amino acids. V trimming: 5 bases; J trimming: 5 bases; junction bases outside the gene matches: 15. CDR3 sequence reads: CASSHGVLAGERTGELFF. CDR3 DNA: TGTGCCAGCAGCCACGGGGTCTTAGCGGGAGAACGAACCGGGGAGCTGTTTTTT.

The chain links TRBV24-1 to TRBJ2-7, with TRBD2 identical over 14 bases. From germline, CDR1 is KGHDR and CDR2 SFDVKD. This CDR3 contains 18 residues. After removal of 9 bases from V and 1 base from J, the junction contained 13 bases not matched to a gene. CDR3 sequence: CATEGTSGRGRGSYEQYF. DNA for the CDR3: TGTGCCACCGAAGGGACTAGCGGGAGAGGCCGGGGGTCCTACGAGCAGTACTTC.

In its sample, this clonotype was seen a few times. J is TRBJ2-7 and V is TRBV20-1, with TRBD2 matching 7 bases. Looked up from germline, CDR1 is DFQATT and CDR2 is SNEGSKA (reference sequence). V trimming: 2 bases; J trimming: 2 bases; junction bases outside the gene matches: 3. The length of the CDR3 is 13 residues. Here the CDR3 DNA reads TGCAGTGCTAGACTAGCGGCGACCTACGAGCAGTACTTC. This sequence encodes CSARLAATYEQYF.

This clonotype was found many times. This rearrangement joins TRBV14 to TRBJ2-5, with 14 bases aligning to TRBD2. CDR3 length equals 18 residues. Germline CDR1 reads SGHDN; CDR2 reads FVKESK. Trimming at V came to 0 bases and at J to 3 bases, leaving 6 bases not matched to a gene. The CDR3 DNA is TGTGCCAGCAGCCAAGATCAAATGGGACTAGCGGGAGAAGAGACCCAGTACTTC. This translates into CASSQDQMGLAGEETQYF. The whole variable domain, remainder taken from reference TRBV14 and TRBJ2-5, is EAGVTQFPSHSVIEKGQTVTLRCDPISGHDNLYWYRRVMGKEIKFLLHFVKESKQDESGMPNNRFLAERTGGTYSTLKVQPAELEDSGVYFCASSQDQMGLAGEETQYFGPGTRLLVL.

In its sample, this clonotype was seen a few times. The chain carries TRBV5-1 and TRBJ1-5; no clear D. The length of the CDR3 is 14 residues. Trimming removed 0 bases at V and 3 bases at J, with 7 bases between. Per the germline V gene, CDR1 is SGHRS and CDR2 is YFSETQ. Here the CDR3 DNA reads TGCGCCAGCAGCTTGGGCAGGCACAATCAGCCCCAGCATTTT. Its translation: CASSLGRHNQPQHF. The full variable domain, rest sourced from reference TRBV5-1 and TRBJ1-5, is KAGVTQTPRYLIKTRGQQVTLSCSPISGHRSVSWYQQTPGQGLQFLFEYFSETQRNKGNFPGRFSGRQFSNSRSEMNVSTLELGDSALYLCASSLGRHNQPQHFGDGTRLSIL.

The chain links TRBV7-8 to TRBJ2-7, with TRBD1 matching over 8 bases. The CDR3 contains 15 residues. J was trimmed by 1 base and V by 5 bases; bases with no gene match: 7. Looked up from germline, CDR1 is SGHVS and CDR2 is FQNEAQ. CDR3: CASSVIRTGSYEQYF. CDR3 DNA sequence: TGTGCCAGCAGCGTCATCCGGACAGGGTCCTACGAGCAGTACTTC.

This clonotype is termed medium-sized (0.01 to 0.1%). The rearrangement joins TRBV10-2 to TRBJ2-6, with 9 bases matching TRBD1. Trimming cost V 4 bases and J 0 bases; bases outside gene matches: 7. CDR3 length: 18 amino acids. CDR1 is WSHSY and CDR2 is SAAADI in the germline V gene. Written as DNA, the CDR3 is TGCGCCAGCAGTGTGACCGGGACAGGGTCCTCTGGGGCCAACGTCCTGACTTTC. It codes for CASSVTGTGSSGANVLTF.

Many counts were recorded for this clonotype. The chain links TRBV4-1 to TRBJ1-1; D is unclear. V lost 2 bases to trimming and J lost 12 bases, with 13 bases between them. The germline gives CDR1 MGHRA, CDR2 YSYEKL. This CDR3 is 12 amino acids long. The CDR3 nucleotides are TGCGCCAGCAGCCAATACGGACGGCACCCTTTCTTT. Translating it yields CASSQYGRHPFF.

This clonotype appeared a few times. The chain uses TRBV20-1 and TRBJ1-5; a possible D gene is TRBD1 (5 bases). The CDR3 extends over 14 amino acids. V lost 3 bases and J lost 3, with 12 bases in between. The germline gives CDR1 DFQATT, CDR2 SNEGSKA (reference sequence). In DNA form, the CDR3 reads TGCAGTGCTAGCACCGGGGGTTTCAATCAGCCCCAGCATTTT. Translation: CSASTGGFNQPQHF.

This clonotype was seen many times. The genes are TRBV29-1 and TRBJ1-2; D gene ambiguous. CDR1 is SQVTM and CDR2 is ANQGSEA in the germline V gene. The CDR3 has 9 amino acids. The V end was cut by 3 bases, the J end by 8 bases, with 4 bases between. Written as DNA, the CDR3 is TGCAGCGTTGATCGGGGCTACACCTTC. It yields the protein CSVDRGYTF.

The chain is built from TRBV7-6 and TRBJ1-4, with 7 nucleotides matching TRBD1. CDR3 size: 13 residues. CDR1 is SGHVS, CDR2 FNYEAQ, per germline. J gave up 7 bases and V 5 bases, and 4 bases lay outside the gene matches. The CDR3 loop reads CASSPPGGEKLFF. CDR3 coding DNA: TGTGCCAGCAGCCCCCCAGGGGGTGAAAAACTGTTTTTT.

This clonotype was observed a handful of times. V and J are TRBV28 and TRBJ1-5; TRBD1 is a possible D gene (5 bases). The CDR3 contains 18 residues. Trimming stripped 4 bases from V and 1 base from J, with 20 bases between. Germline V CDR1 and CDR2: MDHEN, SYDVKM. The CDR3 DNA follows: TGTGCCAGCAGTTCACCGGGACCCAAAAAGGCCAGCAATCAGCCCCAGCATTTT. Translating it yields CASSSPGPKKASNQPQHF. Looking up the rest from reference TRBV28 and TRBJ1-5 gives the full variable domain: DVKVTQSSRYLVKRTGEKVFLECVQDMDHENMFWYRQDPGLGLRLIYFSYDVKMKEKGDIPEGYSVSREKKERFSLILESASTNQTSMYLCASSSPGPKKASNQPQHFGDGTRLSIL.

The chain combines TRBV4-1 with TRBJ1-1; tentative D call: TRBD1 (5 bases). With 0 bases removed from V and 7 bases from J, the gap between germline ends came to 21 bases. The length of the CDR3 is 17 residues. CDR1 and CDR2 from the germline V gene are MGHRA and YSYEKL. Written as DNA, the CDR3 is TGCGCCAGCAGCCAAGAAATGGGCTTGCACAGGCCCAATGAAGCTTTCTTT. Protein sequence: CASSQEMGLHRPNEAFF.

This clonotype was counted at least ten times. The CDR3 coding sequence is TGCGCCAGCAGCTTTCAAGGGATCCAAGAGACCCAGTACTTC. Translation: CASSFQGIQETQYF. The rearrangement joins TRBV5-1 to TRBJ2-5; D unclear. The germline V gene has CDR1 SGHRS and CDR2 YFSETQ. CDR3 length: 14 residues. V was trimmed by 2 bases and J by 1 base, leaving 9 bases between them.

This clonotype occurred a few times. V gene TRBV6-6 combines with J gene TRBJ2-7; D is perhaps TRBD2 (6 bases). Germline V gene sequence: CDR1 MNHNY, CDR2 SVGAGI (reference sequence). Trimming pared 6 bases from V and 1 base from J, leaving 28 bases between. This CDR3 comprises 19 residues. CDR3 DNA: TGTGCCAGCAGCCTCGTCCCTCCATGGGGGGAAACGCTTTCCTACGAGCAGTACTTC. This translates into CASSLVPPWGETLSYEQYF.

The CDR3 loop is CATSEGTATYGYTF. CDR3 DNA sequence: TGTGCCACCAGTGAGGGGACAGCGACCTATGGCTACACCTTC. The chain carries TRBV24-1 and TRBJ1-2; 7 nucleotides line up with TRBD1. With V trimmed by 4 bases and J by 4 bases, 5 bases remained unmatched. CDR3 size: 14 residues. Germline values: CDR1 KGHDR, CDR2 SFDVKD.

This clonotype was seen only a few times. The chain has TRBV6-2 or TRBV6-3 and TRBJ2-7, with 7 bases aligning to TRBD2. Germline lookup yields CDR1 MNHEY and CDR2 SVGEGT. The V gene end was trimmed by 8 bases and the J gene end by 0 bases; junction bases not matched to a gene: 7. This CDR3 has 14 residues. The CDR3 DNA is TGTGCCAGCGTTGGGAGGGCCCTCTCCTACGAGCAGTACTTC. Residues: CASVGRALSYEQYF.

The chain is built from TRBV6-5 and TRBJ2-1; a possible D gene is TRBD1 (6 bases). CDR1 and CDR2 (germline): MNHEY, SVGAGI. The CDR3 is made up of 14 amino acids. Trimming left V 6 bases short and J 0 bases short, with 9 bases between. CDR3 region: CASSTGSSYNEQFF. The CDR3 DNA follows: TGTGCCAGCAGCACAGGGAGCTCCTACAATGAGCAGTTCTTC.

This clonotype appeared many times. The rearrangement joins TRBV7-9 to TRBJ1-5; unclear D gene. The CDR3 has 12 amino acids. V was shortened by 4 bases and J by 3 bases, with 4 bases between the two germline ends. Germline CDR1 SEHNR, CDR2 FQNEAQ (reference sequence). The CDR3 region is CASSSNNQPQHF. CDR3 bases: TGTGCCAGCAGCTCGAACAATCAGCCCCAGCATTTT.

This clonotype came up a few times. J is TRBJ2-7 and V is TRBV12-3 or TRBV12-4, with 10 bases that match TRBD2. Unmatched junction bases numbered 11, after V lost 9 bases and J lost 6 bases. This CDR3 comprises 14 residues. This CDR3 is CASWRAGGPGEQYF. DNA of the CDR3: TGTGCCAGTTGGAGAGCGGGAGGGCCGGGCGAGCAGTACTTC.

This clonotype came up a few times. The chain carries TRBV5-5 and TRBJ1-5, with TRBD1 as a possible D gene (5 bases). The CDR3 covers 16 residues. V was shortened by 0 bases and J by 1 base, with 11 bases between the two germline ends. The germline V gene has CDR1 SGHKS and CDR2 YYEKEE (reference sequence). The CDR3 loop reads CASSLVWGISNQPQHF. The CDR3 region has the DNA TGTGCCAGCAGCTTGGTTTGGGGGATCAGCAATCAGCCCCAGCATTTT.

The genes are TRBV28 and TRBJ2-3; D is ambiguous. This CDR3 contains 13 residues. Germline V gives CDR1 MDHEN, CDR2 SYDVKM. This CDR3 reads CATKTESTDTQYF. In DNA form, the CDR3 reads TGTGCTACCAAGACGGAGAGCACAGATACGCAGTATTTT.